A single sample gave rise to the 32 T cell receptor beta chains below, sequenced in a study of CD8+CD57+ T cells in acquired aplastic anemia. CDR3 and TCR beta VDJ profiling relied on a genomic DNA template. TCRdb independently ran MiXCR on the reads; one entry per CDR3 protein. This sample has over 200,000 distinct CDR3 sequences, with under 65% found just once. The sequenced material came from sorted CD4+, CD8+, or CD8+CD57+ T cells (not recorded which) from PBMCs. The receptors shown here come from a human donor in good health.

The gene calls are TRBV5-1 and TRBJ2-7; TRBD1 agrees at 11 bases. The CDR3 consists of 15 residues. Germline CDR1 is SGHRS and CDR2 is YFSETQ. After removal of 1 base from V and 5 bases from J, the junction contained 5 bases not matched to a gene. Here the CDR3 DNA reads TGCGCCAGCAGCTTGAGTGGGACAGGGGGACACGAGCAGTACTTC. As protein: CASSLSGTGGHEQYF.

V gene TRBV29-1 combines with J gene TRBJ2-7, with D unresolved. The CDR3 covers 13 residues. Germline lookup yields CDR1 SQVTM and CDR2 ANQGSEA. V lost 4 bases and J 3 bases, leaving 13 bases between the germline ends. Here the CDR3 DNA reads TGCAGCGTTGCCGAGTCGATAATCTACGAGCAGTACTTC. This encodes CSVAESIIYEQYF.

The chain couples TRBV7-9 to TRBJ1-1; perhaps TRBD1 as D (5 bases). Between the trimmed V and J ends, which lost 5 bases and 4 bases, there was a span of 20 bases. Germline CDR1 and CDR2: SEHNR and FQNEAQ (reference sequence). The CDR3 extends over 16 amino acids. Here the CDR3 reads CASSDLGLAGLTEAFF. DNA of the CDR3: TGTGCCAGCAGCGACCTGGGACTAGCGGGCCTCACTGAAGCTTTCTTT.

This clonotype was observed at least ten times. The chain is built from TRBV7-3 and TRBJ2-1, with 9 bases aligning to TRBD2. CDR1 is SGHTA, CDR2 FQGTGA, per germline. The CDR3 is 18 amino acids. With 5 bases clipped from V and 8 bases from J, the junction kept 19 bases outside the gene matches. CDR3 amino acids: CASSLNPASSGAFDEQFF. CDR3 bases: TGTGCCAGCAGCCTAAACCCGGCATCTAGCGGGGCTTTCGATGAGCAGTTCTTC.

The V gene is TRBV12-3 or TRBV12-4, the J gene TRBJ1-6; TRBD1 matches at 7 bases. The CDR3 runs to 13 residues. J lost 7 bases, V lost 6 bases, and 3 bases had no gene match. The CDR3 DNA sequence: TGTGCCAGCAGCCGGGACAGCAATTCACCCCTCCACTTT. Encoded protein: CASSRDSNSPLHF.

The chain joins TRBV7-8 to TRBJ2-5; TRBD2 matches 15 bases. The CDR3 is made up of 17 amino acids. The V gene end was trimmed by 4 bases and the J gene end by 2 bases; junction bases not matched to a gene: 5. Germline assignment: CDR1 SGHVS and CDR2 FQNEAQ. CDR3 residues: CASSSGLAGGEQETQYF. The CDR3 DNA sequence: TGTGCCAGCAGCTCGGGACTAGCGGGGGGCGAGCAAGAGACCCAGTACTTC.

The chain recombines TRBV10-1 with TRBJ1-1; D is possibly TRBD1 (5 bases). CDR3 length equals 14 residues. V was cut by 4 bases and J by 1 base, with 10 bases left in between. Looked up from germline, CDR1 is WNHNN and CDR2 is SYGVQD (reference sequence). The chain's CDR3 is CASSGDVQNTEAFF. In DNA, the CDR3 is TGCGCCAGCAGTGGGGACGTTCAGAACACTGAAGCTTTCTTT.

The chain has TRBV29-1 and TRBJ2-7; D may be TRBD1 (6 bases). Trimming pared 6 bases from V and 0 bases from J, leaving 15 bases between. CDR3 length equals 14 residues. CDR1 and CDR2 from the germline V gene are SQVTM and ANQGSEA. As DNA, the CDR3 is TGCAGCGTCGTCACAGGGATACCCTCCTACGAGCAGTACTTC. This encodes CSVVTGIPSYEQYF.

This clonotype appeared a few times. CDR3 residues: CASSLAVAISETQYF. For the CDR3, the DNA is TGTGCCAGCAGCTTAGCCGTGGCTATCAGTGAGACCCAGTACTTC. This chain connects TRBV7-6 to TRBJ2-5; D remains ambiguous. The CDR3 contains 15 residues. Germline CDR1 and CDR2: SGHVS and FNYEAQ. Trimming removed 0 bases from V and 5 bases from J, with 13 bases in between.

This chain joins TRBV20-1 and TRBJ2-3, with a weak D call TRBD1 (5 bases). V was cut by 0 bases and J by 5 bases, with 12 bases left in between. The CDR3 loop spans 14 amino acids. The germline CDR1 and CDR2 sequences are DFQATT and SNEGSKA (reference sequence). The CDR3 DNA is TGCAGTGCTAGAGATGCTGGACAAGGAGATACGCAGTATTTT. It specifies CSARDAGQGDTQYF.

A note on this clonotype: At one of its ends the junction is not consistent with the germline gene, which may arise from a read error. The chain employs TRBV5-1 and TRBJ2-3, with D perhaps matching TRBD2 (6 bases). This CDR3 is built from 14 residues. Germline assignment: CDR1 SGHRS and CDR2 YFSETQ. CDR3 DNA sequence: TGCGCCAGCAGGGCGGGGCTAAGCACGGATACGCAGTATTTT. Its translation: CASRAGLSTDTQYF.

A single count supports this clonotype. One junction end does not reproduce the germline sequence, and a read error may be involved. V is TRBV7-7 and J is TRBJ2-5; 11 nucleotides agree with TRBD2. CDR1 and CDR2 from the germline V gene are SSHAT and FNYEAQ (reference sequence). CDR3 size: 18 residues. CDR3 region: CASSLRLAGGGEQETQYF. The CDR3 DNA reads as TGTGCTAGCAGCTTAAGGCTAGCGGGGGGAGGAGAACAAGAGACCCAGTACTTC. The full variable domain, completed using reference TRBV7-7 and TRBJ2-5, is GAGVSQSPRYKVTKRGQDVTLRCDPISSHATLYWYQQALGQGPEFLTYFNYEAQPDKSGLPSDRFSAERPEGSISTLTIQRTEQRDSAMYRCASSLRLAGGGEQETQYFGPGTRLLVL.

Here the CDR3 DNA reads TGTGCCAGCAGCTTAGAACAGGGGAGAGTCGGGGAGCTGTTTTTT. This translates into CASSLEQGRVGELFF. The chain employs TRBV6-6 and TRBJ2-2; 7 nucleotides match TRBD1. The CDR3 covers 15 residues. Germline-derived CDR1 and CDR2 are MNHNY and SVGAGI (reference sequence). Unmatched junction bases numbered 11, after V lost 6 bases and J lost 7 bases.

The CDR3 region has the DNA TGCAGTGCCGACAGTAGCGAAAGTGACGAGCAGTACTTC. It encodes CSADSSESDEQYF. The chain employs TRBV20-1 and TRBJ2-7; D may match TRBD1 or TRBD2 (5 bases each). Per germline, CDR1 DFQATT and CDR2 SNEGSKA (reference sequence). CDR3 size: 13 residues. The germline V and J ends were trimmed by 6 bases and 5 bases, with 17 bases remaining between them.

This chain links TRBV2 with TRBJ2-4; D may be TRBD1 (5 bases). Trimming stripped 3 bases from V and 3 bases from J, with 9 bases between. The CDR3 loop spans 14 amino acids. Germline values: CDR1 SNHLY, CDR2 FYNNEI. Here the CDR3 reads CASSDGQGKNIQYF. The DNA for the CDR3 is TGTGCCAGCAGTGATGGGCAGGGCAAAAACATTCAGTACTTC.

This clonotype has just one count. V usage is TRBV6-4 and J usage is TRBJ1-2, with D unresolved. Germline V CDR1 and CDR2: MRHNA, SNTAGT. The CDR3 spans 12 residues. The V end lost 6 bases, the J end lost 5 bases, and 10 bases lay between the germline ends. This CDR3 is CASSDGKYGYTF. In nucleotides, the CDR3 is TGTGCCAGCAGCGACGGGAAGTATGGCTACACCTTC.

This chain links TRBV12-3 or TRBV12-4 with TRBJ2-7, with D possibly being TRBD2 (6 bases). With 6 bases removed from V and 4 bases from J, the gap between germline ends came to 25 bases. This CDR3 is built from 17 residues. CDR3 bases: TGTGCCAGCAGCCTTCTCCCCCCGGCGGAGGGGATTTACGAGCAGTACTTC. Residues: CASSLLPPAEGIYEQYF.

The V call is TRBV7-9, the J call TRBJ2-7, with TRBD1 matching over 12 bases. Per the germline V gene, CDR1 is SEHNR and CDR2 is FQNEAQ (reference sequence). V trimming: 6 bases; J trimming: 7 bases; junction bases outside the gene matches: 13. CDR3 size: 16 residues. The CDR3, as DNA: TGTGCCAGCAGGGTCTGGTGGGGACAGGGGGCTCGAGAGCAGTACTTC. This gives the protein CASRVWWGQGAREQYF.

The rearrangement links TRBV12-3 or TRBV12-4 to TRBJ2-7, with TRBD1 matching 9 bases. This CDR3 has 13 amino acids. V shed 3 bases and J 7 bases; nucleotides not matched to a gene: 4. The CDR3 region is CASSFRTGVEQYF. The CDR3 nucleotides are TGTGCCAGCAGTTTCAGGACAGGGGTAGAGCAGTACTTC.

This rearrangement joins TRBV15 to TRBJ2-7, with 7 bases matching TRBD2. Per germline, CDR1 LNHNV and CDR2 YYDKDF (reference sequence). This CDR3 region has 16 residues. J gave up 3 bases and V 0 bases, and 8 bases lay outside the gene matches. The CDR3 nucleotides read TGTGCCACCAGCAGAGATGTCGCTAGCGGAAACTACGAGCAGTACTTC. Translation gives CATSRDVASGNYEQYF.

The chain has TRBV5-1 and TRBJ2-5, with D tentatively TRBD1 (6 bases). Trimming stripped 7 bases from V and 2 bases from J, with 15 bases between. CDR3 length: 14 residues. CDR1 SGHRS and CDR2 YFSETQ come from the germline V gene. CDR3 sequence reads: CASCYRDIQETQYF. CDR3 DNA sequence: TGCGCCAGCTGCTACCGGGACATACAAGAGACCCAGTACTTC.

The V gene is TRBV20-1, the J gene TRBJ2-5, with 10 nucleotides matching TRBD2. V dropped 5 bases and J dropped 4; count of bases not matched to a gene: 10. Germline V gives CDR1 DFQATT, CDR2 SNEGSKA (reference sequence). The CDR3 extends over 15 amino acids. Written as DNA, the CDR3 is TGCAGTGCTCTGGCACTAGCGGGGCGGGCAGAGACCCAGTACTTC. This codes for CSALALAGRAETQYF.

The sample holds many counts of this clonotype. The CDR3 reads CASSHTTGSGANVLTF. CDR3 DNA: TGCGCCAGCAGCCATACTACTGGCTCTGGGGCCAACGTCCTGACTTTC. The chain recombines TRBV4-3 with TRBJ2-6; no clear D. CDR3 size: 16 residues. Germline V gene data show CDR1 as LGHNA and CDR2 as YSLEER. The V end was cut by 3 bases, the J end by 0 bases, with 9 bases between.

This clonotype was recorded only once. The V call is TRBV7-3, the J call TRBJ2-7; 9 bases align to TRBD1. Germline lookup yields CDR1 SGHTA and CDR2 FQGTGA. Trimming took 5 bases from V and 5 from J; bases not matched to a gene: 7. The CDR3 covers 14 residues. CDR3 coding DNA: TGTGCCAGCAGCCACGGACAGGGGAACCACGAGCAGTACTTC. This codes for CASSHGQGNHEQYF.

The chain recombines TRBV5-1 with TRBJ2-2; possible D gene TRBD1, 5 bases. The V and J ends lost 2 bases and 4 bases respectively, with 15 bases between them. The CDR3 length is 16 residues. Germline lookup yields CDR1 SGHRS and CDR2 YFSETQ. CDR3: CASSLGVETITGELFF. CDR3 nucleotide sequence: TGCGCCAGCAGCTTAGGGGTGGAAACGATCACCGGGGAGCTGTTTTTT.

About this clonotype: The junction and the germline gene differ at one end; a read error may be behind it. This chain links TRBV14 with TRBJ2-2; a weak D match, TRBD2 (5 bases). Looked up from germline, CDR1 is SGHDN and CDR2 is FVKESK. This CDR3 is built from 17 residues. CDR3 nucleotides: TGTGCCAGCAGCCAAGTGAGCGGACCCTTTAACACCGGGGAGCTGCTTTTT. Encoded protein: CASSQVSGPFNTGELLF.

In DNA, the CDR3 is TGCGCCAGCAGCTTGGTGAGCCCTGGCCATGGCTACACCTTC. Its protein product is CASSLVSPGHGYTF. V is TRBV5-1 and J is TRBJ1-2; unclear D gene. Trimming removed 0 bases at V and 6 bases at J, with 12 bases between. The length of the CDR3 is 14 residues. Germline CDR1 SGHRS, CDR2 YFSETQ.

This clonotype was seen a few times. This rearrangement joins TRBV3-1 to TRBJ1-1; D perhaps matches TRBD1 (5 bases). Germline CDR1 is LGHDT and CDR2 is YNNKEL (reference sequence). CDR3 length equals 16 residues. Deletions cut 0 bases from V and 0 bases from J, with 11 bases between. CDR3 protein: CASSQDFAGMNTEAFF. For the CDR3, the DNA is TGTGCCAGCAGCCAAGATTTTGCAGGGATGAACACTGAAGCTTTCTTT.

This clonotype was counted at least ten times. This chain connects TRBV5-6 to TRBJ2-7, with D perhaps TRBD2 (5 bases). CDR1 and CDR2 (germline): SGHDT, YYEEEE. The CDR3 length is 11 residues. V was shortened by 2 bases and J by 5 bases, with 5 bases between the two germline ends. The DNA for the CDR3 is TGTGCCAGCAGCTTCGGGGACGAGCAGTACTTC. It specifies CASSFGDEQYF. Supplemented by reference TRBV5-6 and TRBJ2-7, the full variable domain reads DAGVTQSPTHLIKTRGQQVTLRCSPKSGHDTVSWYQQALGQGPQFIFQYYEEEERQRGNFPDRFSGHQFPNYSSELNVNALLLGDSALYLCASSFGDEQYFGPGTRLTVT.

This chain connects TRBV15 to TRBJ2-1; D is possibly TRBD2 (7 bases). The length of the CDR3 is 14 residues. The V gene's germline CDR1 is LNHNV and CDR2 YYDKDF (reference sequence). The germline V and J ends were trimmed by 6 bases and 9 bases, with 18 bases remaining between them. CDR3: CATSDLGAGAEQFF. CDR3 bases: TGTGCCACCAGTGATTTGGGGGCGGGGGCTGAGCAGTTCTTC. Drawing the rest from reference TRBV15 and TRBJ2-1, the complete variable domain is DAMVIQNPRYQVTQFGKPVTLSCSQTLNHNVMYWYQQKSSQAPKLLFHYYDKDFNNEADTPDNFQSRRPNTSFCFLDIRSPGLGDTAMYLCATSDLGAGAEQFFGPGTRLTVL.

The rearrangement uses TRBV2 and TRBJ2-3; TRBD2 aligns across 8 bases. Unmatched junction bases numbered 6, after V lost 6 bases and J lost 4 bases. Germline assignment: CDR1 SNHLY and CDR2 FYNNEI. This CDR3 spans 14 amino acids. CDR3 DNA sequence: TGTGCCAGCAGCGGAGCGGGAGCCCCAGATACGCAGTATTTT. As protein: CASSGAGAPDTQYF.

V and J are TRBV12-3 or TRBV12-4 and TRBJ1-2; D uncertain. The V and J ends lost 1 base and 12 bases respectively, with 15 bases between them. The length of the CDR3 is 13 residues. Here the CDR3 reads CASSLDSHSGNTF. CDR3 bases: TGTGCCAGCAGTTTAGACTCACACTCTGGAAACACCTTC.